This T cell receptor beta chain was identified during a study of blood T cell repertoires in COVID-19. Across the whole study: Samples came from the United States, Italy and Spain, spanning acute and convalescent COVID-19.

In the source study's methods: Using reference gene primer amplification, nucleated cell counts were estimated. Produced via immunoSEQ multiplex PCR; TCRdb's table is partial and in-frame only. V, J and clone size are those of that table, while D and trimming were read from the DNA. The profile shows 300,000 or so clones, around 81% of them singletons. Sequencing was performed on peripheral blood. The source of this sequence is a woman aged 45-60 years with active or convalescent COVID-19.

CDR3 region: CASSLAGTSGNTGELFF. CDR3 DNA sequence: TGTGCCAGCAGCTTAGCGGGGACTAGCGGGAACACCGGGGAGCTGTTTTTT. The chain uses TRBV11-2 and TRBJ2-2; 11 bases map to TRBD2. The CDR3 extends over 17 amino acids. Germline V lookup: CDR1 SGHAT, CDR2 FQNNGV. With 1 base clipped from V and 1 base from J, the junction kept 2 bases outside the gene matches.